This TCR beta chain emerged from a study of cytomegalovirus exposure and HLA in healthy donors. Points from the study as a whole: In a later analysis, CMV-associated beta chains were mostly HLA-associated, it appeared. Confirmation was obtained in vitro that a few CMV-associated chains are specific for CMV antigens. According to an earlier analysis, most TCR beta V segments yielded productive rearrangements about 87% or about 30% of the time.

With regard to this clone: The antigen remains unidentified.

Amplification used 60 Vbeta primers and 13 Jbeta primers. Original processing methods: Roughly 11 million shared chains were among some 80 million unique TCR beta chains counted in a later analysis. The assay was immunoSEQ multiplex PCR, and TCRdb's table has in-frame clones only and misses some. The V and J calls and clone size are taken from that table; D and trimming were inferred from the DNA. The top ten clones hold around 5% of a sample with about 160,000 clones, 80% of them seen once. Trimming removed 2 bases from V and 4 bases from J; junction bases left unmatched: 0. CDR3 length equals 13 residues. Germline CDR1 is MDHEN and CDR2 is SYDVKM.

This sequence originates from a young man in good health and CMV-seronegative. V usage is TRBV28 and J usage is TRBJ1-2; 8 bases are shared with TRBD1. Specimen: PBMCs. The CDR3 region has the DNA TGTGCCAGCAGTTTAGGACAGGGCTATGGCTACACCTTC. This encodes CASSLGQGYGYTF.